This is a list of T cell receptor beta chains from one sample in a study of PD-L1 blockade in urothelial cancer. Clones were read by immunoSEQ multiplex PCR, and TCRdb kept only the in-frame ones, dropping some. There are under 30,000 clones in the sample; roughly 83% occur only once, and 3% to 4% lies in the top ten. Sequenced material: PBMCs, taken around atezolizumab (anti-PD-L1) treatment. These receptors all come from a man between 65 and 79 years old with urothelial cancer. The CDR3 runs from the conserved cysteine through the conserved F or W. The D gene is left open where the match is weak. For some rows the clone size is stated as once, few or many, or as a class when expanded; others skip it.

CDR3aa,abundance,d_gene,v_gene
CSVATSGSRETQYF,NA,TRBD2,TRBV29-1
CASSSRGAEYTF,NA,NA,TRBV5-8
CASSPPTGNSETQYF,few,TRBD1,TRBV18
CASSMSGWGEAFF,NA,NA,TRBV19
CASSIVRGNEQFF,NA,NA,TRBV19
CASSKQGLVDEQYF,NA,TRBD1,TRBV5-1
CASSLARGGGYTF,once,NA,TRBV7-2
CASSGGGGTGFSPLEKLFF,NA,NA,TRBV6-1
CASSIGGQAGGYEQYF,once,NA,TRBV19
CASTGTVGSNQPQHF,large,NA,TRBV28
CASSPRGGTSYHEQYF,NA,TRBD2,TRBV5-4
CASSPGLAGLYEQYF,NA,TRBD2,TRBV6-5
CASRGGGTSGIYEQYF,once,TRBD2,TRBV2
CASRVLQTPPGNTIYF,NA,NA,TRBV2
CASSEDGGYVETQYF,NA,NA,TRBV2
CASSPAGGTLRPQHF,few,NA,TRBV27
CAISEPRTLSGKAFF,NA,NA,TRBV10-3
CASSLARDIQETQYF,NA,NA,TRBV5-1
CASSFGPGEQETQYF,NA,NA,TRBV7-7
CASSQGTTQPQYF,medium-sized,NA,TRBV5-1
CASSRQGQATDTQYF,NA,TRBD1,TRBV5-1
CASASTESIYNSPLHF,once,NA,TRBV19
CASSRGQNTEAFF,NA,NA,TRBV7-9
CASSGQGGNTIYF,NA,TRBD1,TRBV14
CASGLRENYGYTF,few,NA,TRBV12-5
CASSSLGQSSLESKNIQYF,NA,NA,TRBV5-1
CSVARGTGDTEAFF,NA,NA,TRBV29-1
CASGPSGSNTGELFF,NA,TRBD2,TRBV27
CSVLGLAGEGTDTQYF,NA,TRBD2,TRBV29-1
CASSLAKGRNEKLFF,NA,NA,TRBV5-1
CASSERVNEKLFF,NA,NA,TRBV18
CASSYWREGNEQFF,NA,TRBD2,TRBV6-6
CASSSPTGAISGANVLTF,NA,TRBD1,TRBV19
CASIQADGSYGYTF,NA,NA,TRBV6-6
CASSLGSGRVAGELFF,NA,TRBD2,TRBV5-4
CASSLGGQGGYNEQFF,few,TRBD1,TRBV7-9
CASSVDVTGGYEQYF,NA,TRBD1,TRBV9
CASRAGRQDEQFF,few,NA,TRBV5-4
CASSDLAASSTDTQYF,NA,NA,TRBV25-1
CASSLARDQPQHF,NA,NA,TRBV7-2
CASSLARRGTYNEQFF,NA,NA,TRBV5-4
CASSLKSGAGGFSYEQYF,NA,TRBD2,TRBV5-1
CASSIQDTDTQYF,NA,NA,TRBV7-8
CASSPQAYNEQFF,NA,NA,TRBV7-9
CASSLRRPQNTEAFF,NA,NA,TRBV7-2
CASSYQAGRYNEQFF,NA,NA,TRBV5-1
CASSVVSGSNTEAFF,NA,NA,TRBV9
CASRMRGFNYEQYF,NA,NA,TRBV6-5
CASSTTSGDYEQYF,NA,TRBD2,TRBV7-9
CASSPQTGAGANVLTF,NA,TRBD1,TRBV11-3